This section outlines one T cell receptor beta chain sequence together with its context. It has no known antigen specificity. Base quality data are lacking; no much larger clone is found one base away. The V and J ends are trimmed by 2 bases and 4 bases, leaving 8 bases between them. From a lookup of the germline V gene, CDR1 and CDR2 are SNHLY and FYNNEI. There are 13 amino acids in the CDR3, from cysteine to phenylalanine inclusive. This entry keeps only the CDR3 DNA: 39 bases, framed from base 1. The sample belongs to a study of T cell responses to AZD1222 COVID-19 vaccine (dated by TCRdb to 2020 to 2023). Describing the broader study: AZD1222 recipients whose second dose came at about 4 weeks and those whose second dose came at about 12 weeks were combined into one group, since spike-specific TCR depth and breadth did not differ between the two schedules. TCR sequencing covered more than 230 trial participants: roughly 200 given two doses of AZD1222 and 26 given two doses of MenACWY control vaccine. Enrollment into the trials was organized by age into subgroups of 18-55, 56-69 and 70-plus years, and those subgroups contained roughly 150, 30 and 60 TCR-sequenced participants, respectively.

The investigation overall reported the following: CD4 TCRs associated with the vaccine covered the entire spike protein, and the dominant responses were in regions 160-218 and 743-854. Because no day 14 peak-response samples were available, the repertoires could be characterized only after the peak T cell response. Epitopes outside the regions mutated in the B.1.351 and B.1.1.7 variants were reportedly recognized by nearly half of the unique spike-specific TCRs. Participants were mostly white British, with more females than males. The authors suggested clonal diversity may have been underestimated. The 56-69-year group was small, and its depth increase did not reach significance, likely because of low power. Only a handful of AZD1222 recipients were SARS-CoV-2 seropositive at baseline, limiting conclusions about previously exposed vaccinees. Spike-specific TCR breadth and depth rose significantly after two AZD1222 doses compared with day 0 and with MenACWY recipients.

The CDR3 regions of human TCRbeta chains were analyzed by immunosequencing. The paper's processing steps were these. Repertoire TCRs were checked for matches against a reference library of SARS-CoV-2-specific TCRs that had been generated using the MIRA antigen-specificity platform. Breadth was defined as the fraction of unique TCRs that were SARS-CoV-2-associated, and depth was defined as the fraction of total T cells that were SARS-CoV-2-associated. Using the MIRA data, every spike-specific TCR was mapped to the spike region that the TCR reacted to and assigned to either a CD4 or a CD8 class. Log10-transformed breadth and depth values were compared by one-way ANOVA with Sidak's multiple comparisons tests. Drawn from immuneACCESS, this table holds only the in-frame rearrangements with V and J called that TCRdb kept. Clones are partly lost; checked studies trace under half to an unresolved V gene and leave the rest unexplained. From that table come the V and J calls and clone size; the DNA was used to work out D and trimming. Present in this sample are 180,000 or so clones, 85% to 95% of which were seen just once. Jointly, the top ten make up 2.6% of the sample.

The time point label here, explained by the study, means: baseline before first vaccination. Vaccinee samples were obtained from the UK trials COV001 and COV002, which included a single-blind randomized controlled phase 2/3 trial of AZD1222 (ChAdOx1 nCoV-19) in healthy adults. For TCRbeta chain sequencing, PBMC samples were collected from trial participants at day 0 and at day 28 after the second dose. The sequence links TRBV2 to TRBJ1-1; the D gene is perhaps TRBD1, from 5 matching bases. Sequenced material: peripheral blood, taken on day 0 of AZD1222 vaccination. This TCR came from an adult in good health. The nucleotide sequence reads as follows: TGTGCCAGCAGTGAATCAGGGTCCACTGAAGCTTTCTTT. This translates into CASSESGSTEAFF.